This T cell receptor (beta chain) is drawn from a study of identical twins (dated by TCRdb to about 2016). With regard to the full study: To test whether fetal clonotypes persist, this study deep-sequenced TCR alpha and beta repertoires from monozygotic twins, from unrelated adults of various ages, and from cord blood. Replicate twin experiments were performed at different times using different library preparation protocols to rule out contamination.

Study-level results and caveats: In monozygotic twins, out-of-frame TCR alpha sharing was systematically underestimated by recombination models, although the models agreed with sharing between unrelated individuals. Because the same donors could not be followed over many years, the conclusions depended on cross-sectional statistical analysis. In beta out-of-frame sequences, excess twin sharing was weaker, because having fewer shared sequences lowered the signal-to-noise ratio. Zero-insertion analyses could be partly confounded by invariant T cells such as MAIT and iNKT, although diverse VJ usage argued against such confounding for most clonotypes. Fewer insertions were carried by abundant cord blood beta clonotypes, a similar but weaker trend appeared in young adult naive repertoires, and no such trend appeared in memory repertoires. Compared with coincidental sharing between unrelated individuals, out-of-frame TCR alpha sequences shared between twins showed an excess of sequences with low generation probability.

Every donor was a healthy Caucasian. Three pairs of female monozygotic twins, all aged roughly 18 to 30 years, were included in the twin cohort. Peripheral blood mononuclear cells were used as the source from which RNA for TCR libraries was isolated. Remarks on this clonotype: Its specific antigen is unknown. No per-base quality is available; no much larger clone lies one base away.

The library was built by means of 5' RACE. The data were produced on an Illumina HiSeq 2000. A universal primer binding site was added through template switching, and the final cDNA carried a unique molecular identifier so that TCR cDNA molecules could be counted accurately. Specific primers in the conserved constant-segment region were used to synthesize first-strand cDNA for the TCR alpha and beta chains. To control for contamination, each cDNA library was double barcoded with a SMART-Mk sample barcode plus Illumina barcodes. TruSeq adapter sequences, together with Illumina sample barcodes, were added in two successive PCR steps. The Illumina HiSeq platform was used with custom primers to sequence TCR alpha and beta cDNA libraries. The authors processed their data as follows. Raw reads were processed with MiGEC to extract unique molecular identifiers, and MiXCR was used to determine CDR3 positions. For each individual, recombination models were inferred using an EM algorithm with the repgenHMM and IGoR tools. The tcR package in R was used for shared clonotype analysis, with sharing normalized by the product of cloneset sizes. To study raw recombination free of thymic and clonal selection effects, out-of-frame nonproductive sequences were analyzed. TCRdb's own reprocessing of the public reads used fastp at Q25 and MiXCR and kept productive beta chains. Rows are unified per CDR3 protein, each entry keeping the most common DNA and genes. TCRdb, rather than the study authors, made the V and J calls. This sample is represented by about 720,000 distinct CDR3 sequences; less than 10% of them were singletons. The top ten hold approximately 0.89% of the sample.

These same data were also listed under a study on yellow fever vaccine responses in identical twins. Looking at the second paper: According to the authors, the vaccine-induced T cell response in identical twins seemed to be partly convergent and partly specific to each individual. In identical twins, the study followed T cell clones that responded to the vaccine with precision.

Sequences were obtained from PBMCs. The receptor was derived from a woman in her late teens or twenties in good health.

CDR3 region: CASSYSGGLGYTF. The nucleotide sequence reads as follows: TGTGCCAGCAGTTACTCTGGGGGGCTTGGCTACACCTTC. The chain is made from TRBV6-5 and TRBJ1-2; perhaps TRBD1 is the D gene, with 6 bases matching. Trimming costs V 0 bases and J 7 bases, and their ends lie 9 bases apart. Reading the germline V gene gives CDR1 MNHEY and CDR2 SVGAGI. The CDR3 goes from the cysteine to the phenylalanine over 13 residues. The CDR3 DNA has 39 bases and is translated from base 1.